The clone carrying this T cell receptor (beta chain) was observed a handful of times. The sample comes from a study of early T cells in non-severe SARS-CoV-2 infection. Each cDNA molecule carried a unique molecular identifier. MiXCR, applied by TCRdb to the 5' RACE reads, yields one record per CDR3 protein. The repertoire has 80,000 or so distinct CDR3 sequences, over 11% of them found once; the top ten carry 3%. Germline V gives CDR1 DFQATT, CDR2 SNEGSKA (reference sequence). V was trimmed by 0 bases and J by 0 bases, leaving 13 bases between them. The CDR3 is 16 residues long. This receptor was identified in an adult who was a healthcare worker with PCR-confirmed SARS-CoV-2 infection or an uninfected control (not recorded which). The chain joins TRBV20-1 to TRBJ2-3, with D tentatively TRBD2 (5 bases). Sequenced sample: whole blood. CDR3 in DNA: TGCAGTGCTAGAGAAAGCGGAGATCCTAGCACAGATACGCAGTATTTT. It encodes CSARESGDPSTDTQYF.